The 19 T cell receptor beta chains listed next were all sequenced from one sample in a study of cytomegalovirus exposure and HLA in healthy donors. It was with 60 Vbeta and 13 Jbeta primers that the PCR ran. Here immunoSEQ multiplex PCR was the method, and the copy in TCRdb shows in-frame clones only, minus some. The sample lists roughly 230,000 clones; about nine tenths were seen once. Sequencing was performed on PBMCs. These receptors all come from a girl aged 2 to 9 in good health and CMV-seronegative.

The chain recombines TRBV27 with TRBJ2-7; 10 bases are a match to TRBD2. Looked up from germline, CDR1 is MNHEY and CDR2 is SMNVEV (reference sequence). The CDR3 loop spans 16 amino acids. V lost 2 bases, J lost 6 bases, and 10 bases stayed unmatched. This CDR3 is CASSLGQRGGVSEQYF. The CDR3 DNA sequence: TGTGCCAGCAGTTTAGGACAGCGGGGGGGCGTATCCGAGCAGTACTTC.

This clone was detected only once. This rearrangement joins TRBV7-8 to TRBJ2-7, with 13 bases that match TRBD2. The CDR3 has 14 residues. V shed 5 bases and J 11 bases; nucleotides not matched to a gene: 9. The germline CDR1 and CDR2 sequences are SGHVS and FQNEAQ. DNA of the CDR3: TGTGCCAGCAGCCCGCCGGGACTAGCGGGGACCAAGTACTTC. Translation: CASSPPGLAGTKYF.

V is TRBV25-1 and J is TRBJ2-4; TRBD1 matches at 8 bases. Looked up from germline, CDR1 is MGHDK and CDR2 is SYGVNS. The CDR3 covers 12 residues. V trimming: 9 bases; J trimming: 15 bases; junction bases outside the gene matches: 13. The CDR3, as DNA: TGTGCCAGGACAGACAGGGGAGGTTCGGGGTACTTC. Protein: CARTDRGGSGYF. The complete variable domain, with remaining parts taken from reference TRBV25-1 and TRBJ2-4, reads EADIYQTPRYLVIGTGKKITLECSQTMGHDKMYWYQQDPGMELHLIHYSYGVNSTEKGDLSSESTVSRIRTEHFPLTLESARPSHTSQYLCARTDRGGSGYFGAGTRLSVL.

This clone occurred once. The chain employs TRBV6-5 and TRBJ1-6; TRBD1 matches 9 bases. This CDR3 spans 15 amino acids. J lost 10 bases, V lost 0 bases, and 4 bases had no gene match. Germline-derived CDR1 and CDR2 are MNHEY and SVGAGI. CDR3 in amino acids: CASSYSRQGESPLHF. As DNA, the CDR3 is TGTGCCAGCAGTTACTCGAGACAGGGGGAATCACCCCTCCACTTT.

The chain combines TRBV12-5 with TRBJ2-7, with a possible D match to TRBD2 (5 bases). V was cut by 9 bases and J by 8 bases, with 26 bases left in between. Per germline, CDR1 LGHNT and CDR2 FRNRAP. The CDR3 is 15 residues long. The CDR3 is CASPPPAGGRLKQYF. The CDR3, as DNA: TGTGCTAGCCCGCCCCCGGCGGGCGGTCGTCTGAAGCAGTACTTC.

The chain uses TRBV29-1 and TRBJ2-3; D is unclear. The CDR3 has 12 residues. The V gene lost 6 bases and the J gene lost 2 bases, with 9 bases spanning the gap. The germline V gene has CDR1 SQVTM and CDR2 ANQGSEA. Written as DNA, the CDR3 is TGCAGCGTGAGGCGAGTCACAGATACGCAGTATTTT. The encoded protein is CSVRRVTDTQYF.

Only one count was recorded for this clone. This chain connects TRBV5-5 to TRBJ1-5; 9 bases agree with TRBD1. CDR1 is SGHKS and CDR2 is YYEKEE in the germline V gene (reference sequence). The CDR3 sequence is 17 residues long. With V trimmed by 5 bases and J by 3 bases, 12 bases remained unmatched. CDR3 sequence: CASSPRPGQGYNQPQHF. DNA for the CDR3: TGTGCCAGCAGTCCCAGGCCGGGACAGGGATACAATCAGCCCCAGCATTTT. The whole variable domain, filled in from reference TRBV5-5 and TRBJ1-5, reads DAGVTQSPTHLIKTRGQQVTLRCSPISGHKSVSWYQQVLGQGPQFIFQYYEKEERGRGNFPDRFSARQFPNYSSELNVNALLLGDSALYLCASSPRPGQGYNQPQHFGDGTRLSIL.

The chain is built from TRBV19 and TRBJ2-3; no reliable D call. The CDR3 length is 15 residues. The germline V gene encodes CDR1 LNHDA and CDR2 SQIVND (reference sequence). The V and J ends lost 4 bases and 2 bases respectively, with 13 bases between them. Here the CDR3 DNA reads TGTGCCAGTAGTACCCGGGTTTTTTTCACAGATACGCAGTATTTT. Its protein is CASSTRVFFTDTQYF.

The V call is TRBV7-3, the J call TRBJ1-6; D is uncertain. This CDR3 spans 12 amino acids. Germline CDR1 is SGHTA and CDR2 is FQGTGA. Trimming took off 6 bases at V and 5 bases at J, with 5 bases between the two ends. CDR3 in amino acids: CASSYNNSPLHF. In DNA form, the CDR3 reads TGTGCCAGCAGTTACAATAATTCACCCCTCCACTTT.

This clone appeared a few times. This chain links TRBV6-5 with TRBJ1-1; D is possibly TRBD1 (5 bases). CDR1 and CDR2 (germline): MNHEY, SVGAGI. Trimming left V 8 bases short and J 1 base short, with 11 bases between. The CDR3 contains 13 residues. The CDR3 region is CASQGAGNTEAFF. CDR3 bases: TGTGCCAGCCAAGGGGCCGGGAACACTGAAGCTTTCTTT.

The genes are TRBV7-9 and TRBJ1-2; 7 bases match TRBD1. The CDR3 loop spans 13 amino acids. CDR1 SEHNR and CDR2 FQNEAQ come from the germline V gene (reference sequence). V gave up 5 bases and J gave up 10 bases; unmatched junction bases: 10. The CDR3 DNA is TGTGCCAGCAGCCAAACAGGGGAGGAAGTCTACACCTTC. Its translation is CASSQTGEEVYTF. The full variable domain, in which reference TRBV7-9 and TRBJ1-2 provide the parts outside the CDR3, is DTGVSQNPRHKITKRGQNVTFRCDPISEHNRLYWYRQTLGQGPEFLTYFQNEAQLEKSRLLSDRFSAERPKGSFSTLEIQRTEQGDSAMYLCASSQTGEEVYTFGSGTRLTVV.

This clone was picked up one time. V is TRBV15 and J is TRBJ2-5; TRBD1 agrees at 7 bases. CDR1 is LNHNV, CDR2 YYDKDF, per germline (reference sequence). Trimming took 3 bases from V and 6 from J; bases not matched to a gene: 4. The CDR3 totals 13 residues. The CDR3 here is CATSRQGVQTQYF. Here the CDR3 DNA reads TGTGCCACCAGCAGGCAGGGGGTACAGACCCAGTACTTC.

This chain uses TRBV7-9 with TRBJ1-1; a possible D gene is TRBD1 (6 bases). The germline V gene encodes CDR1 SEHNR and CDR2 FQNEAQ (reference sequence). V shed 0 bases and J shed 0 bases, with 11 bases lying between them. The CDR3 consists of 16 residues. The CDR3 DNA follows: TGTGCCAGCAGCTTAGCGGCAGGGACATTGAACACTGAAGCTTTCTTT. As protein: CASSLAAGTLNTEAFF.

The chain couples TRBV7-2 to TRBJ1-5; maybe TRBD1 (5 bases). Germline values: CDR1 SGHTA, CDR2 FQGNSA. The CDR3 extends over 17 amino acids. V was clipped by 3 bases and J by 0 bases, with 15 bases between them. In nucleotides, the CDR3 is TGTGCCAGCAGCTTGTCAAGGGGTCTCTATAGCAATCAGCCCCAGCATTTT. It encodes CASSLSRGLYSNQPQHF.

V is TRBV2 and J is TRBJ2-3; D gene unclear. Germline lookup yields CDR1 SNHLY and CDR2 FYNNEI. The CDR3 is 16 amino acids. The V end lost 7 bases, the J end lost 9 bases, and 26 bases lay between the germline ends. The CDR3, as DNA: TGTGCCAGCAAGAAAGCCGACACGGATCTTGTTGGCACGCAGTATTTT. This sequence encodes CASKKADTDLVGTQYF.

The chain joins TRBV11-2 to TRBJ1-2; 7 positions match TRBD1. Per the germline V gene, CDR1 is SGHAT and CDR2 is FQNNGV. The CDR3 consists of 16 residues. The V segment lost 3 bases and the J segment 4 bases; nucleotides outside the gene matches: 11. CDR3 DNA: TGTGCCAGCAGCTTCCGTACAGGGGATAGGAGCTATGGCTACACCTTC. Protein sequence: CASSFRTGDRSYGYTF.

This clone was picked up one time. V gene TRBV28 combines with J gene TRBJ1-2; 9 bases are shared with TRBD1. With 5 bases clipped from V and 5 bases from J, the junction kept 6 bases outside the gene matches. CDR1 MDHEN and CDR2 SYDVKM come from the germline V gene. This CDR3 is 14 amino acids long. The CDR3 nucleotides are TGTGCCAGCAGTATACCGGGACAGGGTTATGGCTACACCTTC. This sequence encodes CASSIPGQGYGYTF.

The rearrangement links TRBV5-1 to TRBJ2-7, with TRBD2 matching over 10 bases. This CDR3 region has 17 residues. Germline CDR1 SGHRS, CDR2 YFSETQ. The V and J ends lost 0 bases and 5 bases, in that order; junction bases with no gene match: 11. CDR3 DNA: TGCGCCAGCAGCTTGGATCCTAGCGGGAGCCGGTTGGACGAGCAGTACTTC. Protein product: CASSLDPSGSRLDEQYF.

The CDR3 DNA reads as TGTGCCAGCAGCTTACTAGCATTGGAGACCCAGTACTTC. Translated, it gives CASSLLALETQYF. The chain carries TRBV7-9 and TRBJ2-5; the D gene is possibly TRBD2 (5 bases). V was cut by 2 bases and J by 5 bases, with 9 bases left in between. The germline V gene has CDR1 SEHNR and CDR2 FQNEAQ (reference sequence). The CDR3 has 13 amino acids.